These 7 T cell receptor beta chains were all obtained from the same sample, sequenced in a study of blood T cell repertoires in COVID-19. The data were produced by immunoSEQ multiplex PCR, yet TCRdb's version contains in-frame clones alone and is incomplete. The table lists approximately 280,000 clones, around nine tenths of them singletons. Sequenced sample: PBMCs or T cells enriched from blood (not recorded which). These receptors came from a woman aged 40 to 50 who had recovered from COVID-19.

The chain employs TRBV15 and TRBJ2-1; tentatively, D is TRBD1 (5 bases). The V gene's germline CDR1 is LNHNV and CDR2 YYDKDF (reference sequence). V was pared by 5 bases and J by 2 bases, with 10 bases between. CDR3 length: 14 amino acids. The CDR3 is CATSYAGTYNEQFF. In nucleotides, the CDR3 is TGTGCCACCAGCTATGCAGGGACCTACAATGAGCAGTTCTTC.

This rearrangement joins TRBV30 to TRBJ2-7, with 9 bases matching TRBD1. In germline, CDR1 is GTSNPN, CDR2 SVGIG (reference sequence). This CDR3 has 14 residues. The junction had 9 bases not matched to a gene; V was cut back by 6 bases and J by 3 bases. Here the CDR3 DNA reads TGTGCCTGTAAATCGGAGACAGGGGGCTACGAGCAGTACTTC. Its protein is CACKSETGGYEQYF. The variable domain in full, completed from reference TRBV30 and TRBJ2-7, reads SQTIHQWPATLVQPVGSPLSLECTVEGTSNPNLYWYRQAAGRGLQLLFYSVGIGQISSEVPQNLSASRPQDRQFILSSKKLLLSDSGFYLCACKSETGGYEQYFGPGTRLTVT.

This rearrangement joins TRBV7-9 to TRBJ2-7; D perhaps matches TRBD2 (6 bases). This CDR3 is 14 amino acids long. Germline CDR1 reads SEHNR; CDR2 reads FQNEAQ (reference sequence). The V end lost 5 bases, the J end lost 6 bases, and 17 bases lay between the germline ends. The CDR3 DNA reads TGTGCCAGCAGCCCGGACTACGAGTCACGCGAGCAGTACTTC. Translated, it gives CASSPDYESREQYF.

This chain joins TRBV7-9 and TRBJ2-7; no firm D call. The CDR3 is 14 amino acids. Germline V CDR1 and CDR2: SEHNR, FQNEAQ (reference sequence). V shed 5 bases and J shed 2 bases, with 13 bases lying between them. CDR3 in amino acids: CASSGLVVPYEQYF. The CDR3 nucleotides read TGTGCCAGCAGCGGCCTTGTTGTCCCCTACGAGCAGTACTTC. The full variable domain, in which reference TRBV7-9 and TRBJ2-7 provide the parts outside the CDR3, is DTGVSQNPRHKITKRGQNVTFRCDPISEHNRLYWYRQTLGQGPEFLTYFQNEAQLEKSRLLSDRFSAERPKGSFSTLEIQRTEQGDSAMYLCASSGLVVPYEQYFGPGTRLTVT.

V gene TRBV12-2 combines with J gene TRBJ2-3; the D call TRBD2 from the table was never checked on the DNA. TRBV12-2 is shown as a pseudogene. The CDR3 has 16 amino acids. CDR3 nucleotide sequence: TGTGCAAGTCGCTTAAGGTCGGCGGGAGGGACGGATACGCAGTATTTT. Protein: CASRLRSAGGTDTQYF.

The genes are TRBV19 and TRBJ2-2, with TRBD1 matching 9 bases. The length of the CDR3 is 15 residues. CDR1 is LNHDA, CDR2 SQIVND, per germline (reference sequence). Trimming cost V 10 bases and J 5 bases; bases outside gene matches: 11. CDR3 residues: CATKSRTGVTGELFF. The CDR3 DNA reads as TGTGCCACCAAGAGCCGGACAGGGGTAACCGGGGAGCTGTTTTTT.

The chain couples TRBV28 to TRBJ1-2; 7 bases are shared with TRBD1. This CDR3 has 16 amino acids. V shed 7 bases and J 0 bases; nucleotides not matched to a gene: 11. Germline loops: CDR1 MDHEN, CDR2 SYDVKM. In nucleotides, the CDR3 is TGTGCCAGCATGGCGGCGGACAGGCAGTCTAACTATGGCTACACCTTC. The encoded protein is CASMAADRQSNYGYTF.